These T cell receptor beta chains were read from a single sample in a study of T cells after yellow fever vaccination. In TCRdb, the 5' RACE reads were re-called with MiXCR into one record per CDR3 protein. The sample includes some 500,000 distinct CDR3 sequences, about 13% of them seen just once. Here the sequenced sample was PBMCs, taken on the day of the yellow fever booster vaccination. The receptor set was obtained from a man aged 30 to 45 who received the YFV17D yellow fever vaccine. CDR3s include the opening cysteine and the closing phenylalanine or tryptophan. The D gene is left open where the match is weak. For some rows the clone size is stated as once, few or many, or as a class when expanded; others skip it.

length: 15; J: TRBJ1-4; size: .; D: .; V: TRBV4-2; CDR3: CASSQEWGWSEKLFF; DNA: TGTGCCAGCAGCCAAGAATGGGGTTGGTCTGAAAAACTGTTTTTT
length: 18; J: TRBJ2-3; size: .; D: TRBD2; V: TRBV20-1; CDR3: CSAWEAPGLAESTDTQYF; DNA: TGCAGTGCTTGGGAGGCGCCGGGACTAGCGGAAAGCACAGATACGCAGTATTTT
length: 19; J: TRBJ2-6; size: .; D: TRBD1; V: TRBV11-1; CDR3: CASSTGDRGTVTGANVLTF; DNA: TGTGCCAGCAGCACAGGGGACAGGGGGACGGTCACTGGGGCCAACGTCCTGACTTTC
length: 15; J: TRBJ2-7; size: .; D: .; V: TRBV15; CDR3: CATSRQQGLEREQYF; DNA: TGTGCCACCAGCAGACAACAGGGTCTTGAGCGCGAGCAGTACTTC
length: 15; J: TRBJ2-3; size: few; D: TRBD1; V: TRBV20-1; CDR3: CSARVLRTGTDTQYF; DNA: TGCAGTGCTAGAGTCCTCAGGACAGGGACAGATACGCAGTATTTT
length: 17; J: TRBJ2-3; size: .; D: .; V: TRBV5-1; CDR3: CASSPNWGSTSTDTQYF; DNA: TGCGCCAGCAGCCCGAACTGGGGCTCGACTAGCACAGATACGCAGTATTTT
length: 15; J: TRBJ2-3; size: .; D: TRBD2; V: TRBV28; CDR3: CASSLNGLAANTQYF; DNA: TGTGCCAGCAGTTTAAATGGGCTAGCGGCAAATACGCAGTACTTT
length: 14; J: TRBJ2-5; size: few; D: .; V: TRBV6-2/TRBV6-3; CDR3: CASSYVAVQETQYF; DNA: TGTGCCAGCAGTTACGTCGCAGTTCAAGAGACCCAGTACTTC
length: 14; J: TRBJ2-7; size: few; D: .; V: TRBV24-1; CDR3: CATSVQGFVREQYF; DNA: TGTGCCACCAGTGTACAGGGTTTTGTCCGCGAGCAGTACTTC
length: 13; J: TRBJ2-7; size: .; D: .; V: TRBV10-3; CDR3: CAIGSRWSYEQYF; DNA: TGTGCCATCGGGTCGAGGTGGTCCTACGAGCAGTACTTC
length: 16; J: TRBJ1-5; size: .; D: .; V: TRBV6-2/TRBV6-3; CDR3: CASSYPPGAKDQPQHF; DNA: TGTGCCAGCAGTTACCCCCCCGGGGCGAAGGATCAGCCCCAGCATTTT